A single sample is the source of the 10 T cell receptor beta chains below, sequenced in a study of blood T cells in healthy people across ages. Then a second PCR, running roughly 6 to 12 cycles, was carried out with a sample-barcoded 5' primer and a J-beta primer mix. TCRdb processed the 5' RACE reads anew with MiXCR; each CDR3 protein has one entry. The sample includes hundreds of thousands of distinct CDR3 sequences, around three fifths of them seen just once. Material: blood. All receptors come from a man aged 40-49 years in good health.

The genes are TRBV7-2 and TRBJ2-7; 9 bases match TRBD1. The CDR3 runs 15 residues. Germline V lookup: CDR1 SGHTA, CDR2 FQGNSA. The J segment lost 3 bases and the V segment lost 2 bases, leaving 5 bases of the junction unmatched. The DNA for the CDR3 is TGTGCCAGCAGCTTAATGGGACAGGGCCTCTACGAGCAGTACTTC. It yields the protein CASSLMGQGLYEQYF.

The chain uses TRBV7-2 and TRBJ1-1, with TRBD1 matching 8 bases. This CDR3 is built from 13 residues. Germline CDR1 and CDR2: SGHTA and FQGNSA. V was clipped by 8 bases and J by 3 bases; unmatched bases: 5. CDR3 amino acids: CASAIQGDTEAFF. The CDR3 bases are TGTGCCAGCGCAATACAGGGGGACACTGAAGCTTTCTTT.

The chain couples TRBV12-5 to TRBJ1-2; 7 bases fit TRBD1. V gave up 0 bases and J gave up 8 bases; unmatched junction bases: 15. This CDR3 contains 17 residues. Per the germline V gene, CDR1 is LGHNT and CDR2 is FRNRAP. The CDR3 DNA follows: TGTGCTAGTGGTTTGGTACTTACAGGGGTCCCCGCTCGGGGCTACACCTTC. Its translation is CASGLVLTGVPARGYTF. Full variable domain (outside the CDR3, taken from reference TRBV12-5 and TRBJ1-2): DARVTQTPRHKVTEMGQEVTMRCQPILGHNTVFWYRQTMMQGLELLAYFRNRAPLDDSGMPKDRFSAEMPDATLATLKIQPSEPRDSAVYFCASGLVLTGVPARGYTFGSGTRLTVV.

In this sample, this clonotype turned up a few times. The genes are TRBV12-3 or TRBV12-4 and TRBJ2-3; D may correspond to TRBD1 or TRBD2 (6 bases each). V was pared by 3 bases and J by 6 bases, with 10 bases between. The CDR3 runs 13 residues. CDR3 region: CASSFQGRDTQYF. The CDR3, as DNA: TGTGCCAGCAGTTTCCAGGGGAGGGATACGCAGTATTTT.

V is TRBV5-1 and J is TRBJ2-5, with D unclear. The CDR3 is made up of 14 amino acids. Trimming removed 4 bases from V and 5 bases from J, with 15 bases in between. CDR1 is SGHRS and CDR2 is YFSETQ in the germline V gene. The DNA of the CDR3 is TGCGCCAGCAGCGTGAGTACCTCGGTCGAGACCCAGTACTTC. Translation gives CASSVSTSVETQYF.

This sequence joins TRBV28 and TRBJ2-3, with 9 nucleotides matching TRBD1. CDR3 length: 14 residues. V lost 6 bases, J lost 6 bases, and 7 bases stayed unmatched. CDR1 and CDR2 from the germline V gene are MDHEN and SYDVKM. For the CDR3, the DNA is TGTGCCAGCAGATTACAGGGGGCGAGGGATACGCAGTATTTT. Translation: CASRLQGARDTQYF.

On this clonotype itself: A read error may account for a junction end that differs from germline. This chain links TRBV20-1 with TRBJ2-4; the D gene is possibly TRBD1 (6 bases). Germline values: CDR1 DFQATT, CDR2 SNEGSKA (reference sequence). CDR3 length equals 17 residues. The CDR3 nucleotides are TGCAGTGCTAGGTGGACAGCACTGCCCGTAGCCAAAAATATTCAGTACTTC. Translating gives CSARWTALPVAKNIQYF.

The rearrangement joins TRBV5-1 to TRBJ2-7, with 10 bases fitting TRBD1. Germline-derived CDR1 and CDR2 are SGHRS and YFSETQ. The CDR3 has 15 amino acids. V shed 4 bases and J 4 bases; nucleotides not matched to a gene: 8. The CDR3 DNA sequence: TGCGCCAGCAGCGTAACCGGGACAGGGGTTTACGAGCAGTACTTC. It yields the protein CASSVTGTGVYEQYF.

This clonotype was observed a few times. This chain links TRBV20-1 with TRBJ2-7, with 12 bases that match TRBD2. V dropped 0 bases and J dropped 6; count of bases not matched to a gene: 12. Germline values: CDR1 DFQATT, CDR2 SNEGSKA (reference sequence). This CDR3 has 17 amino acids. CDR3 coding DNA: TGCAGTGCTAGAGAGCTTGGACTAGCGGGGCTACCGGGCGAGCAGTACTTC. It encodes CSARELGLAGLPGEQYF.

The chain employs TRBV28 and TRBJ2-4, with D possibly being TRBD1 (6 bases). V lost 5 bases to trimming and J lost 4 bases, with 12 bases between them. The CDR3 contains 14 residues. CDR1 and CDR2 (germline): MDHEN, SYDVKM. DNA of the CDR3: TGTGCCAGCAGTCGAACAGGGAGTAAAAACATTCAGTACTTC. It encodes CASSRTGSKNIQYF.